This TCR beta chain was recorded in a study of neoadjuvant anti-PD-1 for oral cavity cancer. Study information: Patients without progression received a fourth nivolumab dose around day 43, then surgical resection on days 50-56. Notes on the study in general: Only a few patients per response group were TCR-analyzed; validation needed.

CDR1 and CDR2 (germline): GTSNPN, SVGIG (reference sequence). CDR3 size: 12 residues. V gave up 5 bases and J gave up 3 bases; unmatched junction bases: 2. Assay: immunoSEQ multiplex PCR; the TCRdb copy retains only in-frame clones and omits some. The sample lists roughly 15,000 clones, under 85% occurring once. Of note for this clone: The antigen remains undetermined.

Time point: after neoadjuvant nivolumab, at surgical resection. Patients were newly diagnosed with stage II-IVA oral cavity squamous cell carcinoma without prior systemic or radiation treatment. The patients had HPV-negative, locally advanced oral cavity squamous cell carcinoma. The receptor was isolated from a person aged 35-80 years with oral cavity squamous cell carcinoma. The chain couples TRBV30 to TRBJ2-7; 9 bases are shared with TRBD1. Sequences were derived from PBMCs, sampled after nivolumab (anti-PD-1) treatment. CDR3 protein: CAWGDRDYEQYF. The CDR3 bases are TGTGCCTGGGGGGACAGGGACTACGAGCAGTACTTC.